This TCR beta chain is from a study of identical twins. TCRdb reanalysed the 5' RACE reads using MiXCR and keeps one entry per CDR3 protein. The repertoire holds about 300,000 distinct CDR3 sequences, with about 12% as singletons. This clonotype has ten or more counts. CDR1 is MGHRA, CDR2 YSYEKL, per germline. The CDR3 contains 14 residues. V lost 1 base and J 5 bases, leaving 11 bases between the germline ends. The data were also submitted as part of a second study, on yellow fever vaccine responses in identical twins.

The receptor's source is a woman between 18 and 30 years old in good health. The sample taken for sequencing was CD8+ T cells sorted from blood. This chain joins TRBV4-1 and TRBJ1-2; D unclear. The CDR3 sequence is CASSQGFPGYGYTF. The CDR3 DNA reads as TGCGCCAGCAGCCAAGGATTCCCCGGGTATGGCTACACCTTC.